This T cell receptor (beta chain) was sequenced in a study of T cell repertoires in cytomegalovirus infection. Study information: Carrying CMV and the relevant HLA type showed in public TCR beta signatures. Findings and limits, study-wide: HLA-C-restricted, CMV-specific TCR beta clonotypes were dominant ex vivo. Adding up the frequency of public TCR beta families identified people who carried CMV plus the relevant HLA.

MiXCR was run by TCRdb on the reads, yielding one entry per CDR3 protein. The sample includes approximately 750,000 distinct CDR3 sequences, 35% of them seen just once. Concerning this clonotype: No antigen is known for it.

With V trimmed by 2 bases and J by 9 bases, 11 bases remained unmatched. The CDR3 spans 17 residues. The germline gives CDR1 SEHNR, CDR2 FQNEAQ (reference sequence). The chain has TRBV7-9 and TRBJ1-6; 9 positions match TRBD1. This TCR derives from a human donor in good health (CMV status not recorded). Some clones in this sample may be carry-over from other donors' samples. Sequenced: PBMCs. The CDR3 region is CASSLQAPGTGSSPLHF. The CDR3 DNA reads TGTGCCAGCAGCTTACAAGCCCCTGGGACAGGGAGTTCACCCCTCCACTTT.